This entry describes one T cell receptor beta chain. The protocol was immunoSEQ multiplex PCR, while the TCRdb copy is restricted to in-frame clones and leaves out a portion. There are some 83,000 clones in the sample; around 89% occur only once, and approximately 0.5% lies in the top ten. The data originate from a study of blood T cell repertoires in COVID-19. The ends were cut back, 6 bases at V and 7 bases at J, with 13 bases in the middle. CDR1 is DFQATT, CDR2 SNEGSKA, per germline (reference sequence). CDR3 length: 11 amino acids. The sequence derives from a man in his 60s with acute or convalescent COVID-19. V usage is TRBV20-1 and J usage is TRBJ2-7; a possible D gene is TRBD2 (6 bases). Sequenced: peripheral blood. CDR3 amino acids: CSARLAWEQYF. The CDR3 DNA reads TGCAGTGCCCGCCTAGCGTGGGAGCAGTACTTC.